One and the same sample provided the 5 T cell receptor beta chains below, sequenced in a study of cytomegalovirus exposure and HLA in healthy donors. PCR primers comprised 60 Vbeta and 13 Jbeta primers. Repertoires were generated with immunoSEQ multiplex PCR, while TCRdb's copy carries only in-frame clones and drops some. The repertoire holds around 110,000 clones, with around 80% as singletons. The specimen sequenced was PBMCs. The receptor source for this set is a woman in her late teens or twenties in good health and CMV-seropositive.

The chain has TRBV7-9 and TRBJ2-7; 10 nucleotides agree with TRBD1. J was trimmed by 2 bases and V by 5 bases; bases with no gene match: 6. Germline V gene data show CDR1 as SEHNR and CDR2 as FQNEAQ (reference sequence). This CDR3 contains 15 residues. The CDR3 sequence: CASSPGGTGAYEQYF. The CDR3 DNA sequence: TGTGCCAGCAGCCCAGGGGGGACAGGGGCCTACGAGCAGTACTTC.

The J gene is TRBJ2-2, the V gene TRBV5-1; 7 nucleotides line up with TRBD1. This CDR3 has 15 residues. Germline assignment: CDR1 SGHRS and CDR2 YFSETQ. Trimming cost V 0 bases and J 6 bases; bases outside gene matches: 5. The CDR3 region is CASSLVVGTAGELFF. CDR3 DNA sequence: TGCGCCAGCAGCTTGGTGGTCGGGACAGCCGGGGAGCTGTTTTTT.

The rearrangement links TRBV5-1 to TRBJ2-2, with 7 bases lining up with TRBD2. CDR3 length equals 15 residues. Looked up from germline, CDR1 is SGHRS and CDR2 is YFSETQ. The ends lost 4 bases at V and 1 base at J; junction bases unmatched: 4. For the CDR3, the DNA is TGCGCCAGCAGCCAAGCGGGGCAGAACACCGGGGAGCTGTTTTTT. It is translated as CASSQAGQNTGELFF.

The chain combines TRBV11-3 with TRBJ1-2, with 7 bases identical to TRBD1. The V gene end was trimmed by 4 bases and the J gene end by 0 bases; junction bases not matched to a gene: 2. The CDR3 is 14 residues long. Germline V gene data show CDR1 as SGHNT and CDR2 as YENEEA. Written as DNA, the CDR3 is TGTGCCAGCAGCTCGGACAGGACTAACTATGGCTACACCTTC. This translates into CASSSDRTNYGYTF.

The gene calls are TRBV5-1 and TRBJ2-7; tentatively, D is TRBD2 (6 bases). Germline V lookup: CDR1 SGHRS, CDR2 YFSETQ. Trimming shortened V by 6 bases and J by 0 bases, and 13 bases separated the two germline ends. The CDR3 covers 14 residues. CDR3 protein: CASKKGGGSYEQYF. Here the CDR3 DNA reads TGCGCCAGCAAGAAGGGAGGTGGCTCCTACGAGCAGTACTTC.